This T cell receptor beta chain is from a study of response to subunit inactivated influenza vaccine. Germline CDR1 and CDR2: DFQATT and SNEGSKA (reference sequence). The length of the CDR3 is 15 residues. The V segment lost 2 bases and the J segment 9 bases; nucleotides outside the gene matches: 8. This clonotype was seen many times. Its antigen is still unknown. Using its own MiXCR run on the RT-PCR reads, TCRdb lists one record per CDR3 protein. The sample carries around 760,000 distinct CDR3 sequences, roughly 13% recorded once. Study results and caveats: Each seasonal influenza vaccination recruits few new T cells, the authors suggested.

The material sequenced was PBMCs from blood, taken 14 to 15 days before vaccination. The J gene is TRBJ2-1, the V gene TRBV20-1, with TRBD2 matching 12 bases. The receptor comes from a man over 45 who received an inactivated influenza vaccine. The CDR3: CSARLTPGLAGEQFF. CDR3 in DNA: TGCAGTGCTAGACTTACTCCGGGACTAGCGGGTGAGCAGTTCTTC.